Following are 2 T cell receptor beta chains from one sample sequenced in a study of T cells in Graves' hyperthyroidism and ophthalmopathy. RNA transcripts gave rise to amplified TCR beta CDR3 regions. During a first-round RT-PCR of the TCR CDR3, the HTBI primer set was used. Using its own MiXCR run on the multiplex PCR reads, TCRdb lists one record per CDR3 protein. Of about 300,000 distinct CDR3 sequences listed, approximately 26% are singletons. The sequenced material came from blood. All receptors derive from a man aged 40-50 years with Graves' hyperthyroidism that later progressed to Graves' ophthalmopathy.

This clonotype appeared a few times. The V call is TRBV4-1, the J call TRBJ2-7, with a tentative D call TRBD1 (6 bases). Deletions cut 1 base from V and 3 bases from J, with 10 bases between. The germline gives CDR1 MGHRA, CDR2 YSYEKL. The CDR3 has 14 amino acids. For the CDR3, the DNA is TGCGCCAGCAGCCAAGTTGGCAGGGGCTACGAGCAGTACTTC. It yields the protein CASSQVGRGYEQYF.

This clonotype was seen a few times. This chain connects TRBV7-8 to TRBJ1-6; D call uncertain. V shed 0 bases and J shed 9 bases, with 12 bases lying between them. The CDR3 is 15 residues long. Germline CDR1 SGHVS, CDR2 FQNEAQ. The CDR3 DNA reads TGTGCCAGCAGCTTAGCCCGGACTGTATCTTCACCCCTCCACTTT. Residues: CASSLARTVSSPLHF.